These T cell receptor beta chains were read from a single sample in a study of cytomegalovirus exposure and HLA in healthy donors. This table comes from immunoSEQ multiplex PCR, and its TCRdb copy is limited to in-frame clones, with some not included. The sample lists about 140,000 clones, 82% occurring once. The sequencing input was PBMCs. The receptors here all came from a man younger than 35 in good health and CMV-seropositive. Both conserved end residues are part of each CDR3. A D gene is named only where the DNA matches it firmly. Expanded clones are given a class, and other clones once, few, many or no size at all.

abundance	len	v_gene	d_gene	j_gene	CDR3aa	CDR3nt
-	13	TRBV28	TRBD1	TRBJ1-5	CASSSAGGQPQHF	TGTGCCAGCAGCTCTGCAGGGGGCCAGCCCCAGCATTTT
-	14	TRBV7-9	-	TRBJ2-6	CASSSGNGANVLTF	TGTGCCAGCAGCTCAGGGAACGGGGCCAACGTCCTGACTTTC
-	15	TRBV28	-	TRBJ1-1	CASSRGDNGSGEAFF	TGTGCCAGCAGTCGAGGGGACAATGGATCGGGTGAAGCTTTCTTT
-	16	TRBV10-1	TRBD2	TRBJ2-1	CASSESRTSGVNEQFF	TGCGCCAGCAGTGAGTCTCGGACTAGCGGAGTCAATGAGCAGTTCTTC
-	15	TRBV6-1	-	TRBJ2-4	CASGGQGGAKNIQYF	TGTGCCAGCGGCGGTCAGGGGGGTGCCAAAAACATTCAGTACTTC
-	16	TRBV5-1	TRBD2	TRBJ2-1	CASSLETSGSYNEQFF	TGCGCCAGCAGCTTGGAAACTAGCGGGAGCTACAATGAGCAGTTCTTC
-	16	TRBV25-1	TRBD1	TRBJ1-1	CASSGLQGAIDTEAFF	TGTGCCAGCAGTGGGCTACAGGGGGCGATCGACACTGAAGCTTTCTTT
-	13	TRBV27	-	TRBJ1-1	CASRDSMNTEAFF	TGTGCCAGCAGGGACAGTATGAACACTGAAGCTTTCTTT
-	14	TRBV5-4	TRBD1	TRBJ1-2	CASRQPGTGNGYTF	TGTGCCAGCAGACAGCCCGGGACAGGGAATGGCTACACCTTC
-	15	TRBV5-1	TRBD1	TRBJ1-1	CASSLSSGGNTEAFF	TGCGCCAGCAGCTTAAGTTCAGGGGGAAACACTGAAGCTTTCTTT
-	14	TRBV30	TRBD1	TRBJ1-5	CAWSAWTGGQPQHF	TGTGCCTGGAGTGCCTGGACAGGGGGCCAGCCCCAGCATTTT
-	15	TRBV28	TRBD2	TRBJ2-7	CASTPGGGATYEQYF	TGTGCCAGCACCCCCGGGGGGGGAGCGACGTACGAGCAGTACTTC
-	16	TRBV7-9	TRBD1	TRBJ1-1	CASSHPRQGTNTEAFF	TGTGCCAGCAGCCACCCTCGACAGGGTACAAACACTGAAGCTTTCTTT
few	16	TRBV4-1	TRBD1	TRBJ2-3	CASSQAAGQGGDTQYF	TGCGCCAGCAGCCAAGCGGCGGGACAGGGGGGAGATACGCAGTATTTT
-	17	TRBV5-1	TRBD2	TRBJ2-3	CASSLGLAGLSTDTQYF	TGCGCCAGCAGCTTGGGGCTAGCGGGTCTTAGCACAGATACGCAGTATTTT
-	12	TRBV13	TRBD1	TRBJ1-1	CASSSQGQVAFF	TGTGCCAGCAGCTCCCAAGGACAGGTAGCTTTCTTT
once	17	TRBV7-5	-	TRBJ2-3	CARSFAELSRVTDTQYF	TGTGCCAGAAGCTTTGCCGAGTTGAGCAGGGTAACAGATACGCAGTATTTT
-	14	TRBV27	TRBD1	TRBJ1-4	CASRETGEREKLFF	TGTGCCAGCAGAGAGACAGGGGAGAGGGAAAAACTGTTTTTT
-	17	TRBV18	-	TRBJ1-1	CASSPQALGQGHTEAFF	TGTGCCAGCTCACCACAAGCATTAGGGCAGGGCCACACTGAAGCTTTCTTT
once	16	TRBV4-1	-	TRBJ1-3	CASSRGESGSGNTIYF	TGCGCCAGCAGCCGTGGAGAGTCCGGCTCTGGAAACACCATATATTTT
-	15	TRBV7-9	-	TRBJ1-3	CASSRQAFSGNTIYF	TGTGCCAGCAGCCGACAGGCCTTCTCTGGAAACACCATATATTTT
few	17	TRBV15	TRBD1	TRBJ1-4	CATSRVVDGAGGEKLFF	TGTGCCACCAGCAGAGTAGTAGACGGGGCAGGGGGAGAAAAACTGTTTTTT
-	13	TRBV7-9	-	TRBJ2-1	CASSFTRYNEQFF	TGTGCCAGCAGCTTCACTCGGTACAATGAGCAGTTCTTC
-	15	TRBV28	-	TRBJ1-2	CASSLGEGHNYGYTF	TGTGCCAGCAGCCTTGGGGAGGGGCATAACTATGGCTACACCTTC
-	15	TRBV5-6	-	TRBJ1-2	CASSTPGTVNYGYTF	TGTGCCAGCAGCACTCCCGGGACTGTCAACTATGGCTACACCTTC
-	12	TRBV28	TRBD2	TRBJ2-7	CASRGGSYEQYF	TGTGCCAGCCGGGGGGGCTCCTACGAGCAGTACTTC
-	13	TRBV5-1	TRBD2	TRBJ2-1	CASQRGNYNEQFF	TGCGCCAGCCAGCGGGGGAACTACAATGAGCAGTTCTTC
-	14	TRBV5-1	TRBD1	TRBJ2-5	CASSFPGGSETQYF	TGCGCCAGCAGCTTCCCAGGGGGCTCGGAGACCCAGTACTTC
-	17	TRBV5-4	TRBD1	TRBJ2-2	CASSPGVGTGNTWELFF	TGTGCCAGCAGCCCCGGAGTCGGGACAGGTAACACCTGGGAGCTGTTTTTT
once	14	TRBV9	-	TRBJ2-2	CASSVGLQGGELFF	TGTGCCAGCAGCGTAGGGCTACAGGGCGGGGAGCTGTTTTTT
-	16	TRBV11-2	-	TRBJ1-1	CASSQSGGARNTEAFF	TGTGCCAGCAGCCAAAGTGGTGGGGCAAGGAACACTGAAGCTTTCTTT
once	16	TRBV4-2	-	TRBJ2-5	CASSQDYRSYQETQYF	TGTGCCAGCAGCCAAGATTACAGGTCGTACCAAGAGACCCAGTACTTC
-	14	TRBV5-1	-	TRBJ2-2	CASSQETLAGELFF	TGCGCCAGCAGCCAAGAGACATTGGCCGGGGAGCTGTTTTTT